Presented here are 8 T cell receptor beta chains from one specimen sequenced in a study of T-cell memory formation after mild COVID-19. Via MiXCR, TCRdb re-called the 5' RACE reads, giving one row per CDR3 protein. The top ten clones hold around 20% of a sample with about 300,000 distinct CDR3 sequences, approximately 19% of them seen once. The sequencing sample was made of PBMCs or a T cell subset sorted from them (not recorded which). The source is a man between 18 and 35 years old who had mild COVID-19 (a few samples of this study predate the infection). Cell type and time point are not known.

This clonotype was found a few times. The gene calls are TRBV4-1 and TRBJ1-5, with no clear D. With 3 bases removed from V and 0 bases from J, the gap between germline ends came to 9 bases. CDR1 and CDR2 (germline): MGHRA, YSYEKL. The CDR3 runs to 15 residues. This chain's CDR3 is CASSQTAISNQPQHF. Written as DNA, the CDR3 is TGCGCCAGCAGCCAGACGGCAATTAGCAATCAGCCCCAGCATTTT.

This clonotype showed up just a few times. The chain employs TRBV5-6 and TRBJ2-5; D tentatively fits TRBD1 or TRBD2 (5 bases each). CDR3 length equals 14 residues. Between the trimmed V and J ends, which lost 2 bases and 2 bases, there was a span of 10 bases. Looked up from germline, CDR1 is SGHDT and CDR2 is YYEEEE. In DNA form, the CDR3 reads TGTGCCAGCAGCTTCCCCGGGACGCAAGAGACCCAGTACTTC. The encoded protein is CASSFPGTQETQYF.

The V and J genes are TRBV5-1 and TRBJ1-1; the D is unclear. Germline CDR1 and CDR2: SGHRS and YFSETQ. V shed 1 base and J shed 0 bases, with 4 bases lying between them. The CDR3 is 13 residues long. DNA of the CDR3: TGCGCCAGCAGCTTGTACATGAACACTGAAGCTTTCTTT. It codes for CASSLYMNTEAFF. Complete variable domain (other parts from reference TRBV5-1 and TRBJ1-1): KAGVTQTPRYLIKTRGQQVTLSCSPISGHRSVSWYQQTPGQGLQFLFEYFSETQRNKGNFPGRFSGRQFSNSRSEMNVSTLELGDSALYLCASSLYMNTEAFFGQGTRLTVV.

This clonotype has just a few counts. V is TRBV12-3 or TRBV12-4 and J is TRBJ2-1; 13 bases align to TRBD2. This CDR3 region has 15 residues. Trimming at V came to 5 bases and at J to 6 bases, leaving 4 bases not matched to a gene. The CDR3 sequence is CASSPTSGGSNEQFF. CDR3 sequence (DNA): TGTGCCAGCAGTCCGACTAGCGGGGGGTCCAATGAGCAGTTCTTC.

The gene calls are TRBV6-4 and TRBJ2-3; no clear D gene. The CDR3 length is 14 residues. Trimming took 2 bases from V and 0 from J, leaving 6 bases between them. CDR1 is MRHNA and CDR2 is SNTAGT in the germline V gene. CDR3: CASSDRVSTDTQYF. The CDR3 bases are TGTGCCAGCAGTGACAGAGTGAGCACAGATACGCAGTATTTT.

This clonotype has just a few counts. The V gene is TRBV4-3, the J gene TRBJ2-3; 10 bases are shared with TRBD2. The CDR3 has 17 residues. The V gene's germline CDR1 is LGHNA and CDR2 YSLEER. V shed 0 bases, J shed 3 bases, and the junction held 6 bases outside the gene matches. CDR3 in DNA: TGCGCCAGCAGCCAAGAAAAAGCGGGGGGGCTAACAGATACGCAGTATTTT. Protein: CASSQEKAGGLTDTQYF.

This clonotype was recorded at least ten times. The genes are TRBV7-2 and TRBJ2-7, with TRBD2 matching over 9 bases. Per germline, CDR1 SGHTA and CDR2 FQGNSA. The length of the CDR3 is 14 residues. Trimming removed 8 bases from V and 2 bases from J; junction bases left unmatched: 7. The CDR3 sequence is CASDPSGDTYEQYF. CDR3 DNA: TGTGCCAGCGACCCTAGCGGGGACACCTACGAGCAGTACTTC.

The chain carries TRBV7-2 and TRBJ2-7; 7 bases map to TRBD1. There are 13 residues in the CDR3. V lost 5 bases, J lost 6 bases, and 7 bases stayed unmatched. The germline V gene has CDR1 SGHTA and CDR2 FQGNSA. CDR3 region: CASSLEGAGEQYV. CDR3 coding DNA: TGTGCCAGCAGCCTAGAGGGGGCGGGCGAGCAGTACGTC.